Included here is one T cell receptor (beta chain) sequence, with context. This clone's antigen is unknown. Base qualities are not at hand, and no much larger clone is one base apart. This record belongs to a study of blood T cell repertoires in COVID-19 (dated by TCRdb to 2019 to 2021). Study-wide context: Samples covering the acute and convalescent phases of COVID-19 were provided by collaborators in the United States, Italy and Spain. Samples were obtained from the ongoing ImmuneRACE study (first 160 participants) and from about 1,300 subjects provided by 6 global collaborators. HLA class I and class II types, where available, came from metadata supplied by the sample provider rather than from assay-based typing. The material from the prospective study consisted of cDNA or gDNA derived from T cells, B-cell-depleted T cells, or PBMCs. Subjects who had been exposed to COVID-19, were actively infected with it, or had recovered from it provided the deeply sampled blood TCRbeta repertoires that made up the dataset. A de-identified subject ID, COVID-19 status, age in years and sex were almost always included in the sample metadata. The repertoires were released in a freely available public database meant as a resource for research on the immune response to SARS-CoV-2.

The investigation overall reported the following: The amount of clinical and demographic metadata varied by source and participant and was provided uncurated.

Whole blood was collected in K2EDTA tubes by collaborating institutions according to the institutions' own protocols. For TCRbeta analysis, collaborator samples were shipped as frozen whole blood, as isolated PBMCs, or as DNA extracted from either sample type. The immunoSEQ Assay, a bias-controlled multiplex PCR, was used to amplify TCRbeta CDR3 regions from genomic DNA. Per the authors' processing: Within the assay, amplification of reference gene primers was used to estimate how many nucleated cells each sample contained. To quantify the absolute abundance of each unique TCRbeta CDR3 rearrangement, sequence reads were collapsed and filtered. For each sample, productive Simpson clonality was calculated by taking the square root of Simpson's diversity index across productive rearrangements. In its TCRdb copy, this immuneACCESS table keeps in-frame sequences only and misses some clones. Where compared with another copy, unresolved V genes explain less than half of these, and the others have no known cause. That table gives V, J and clone size, and the DNA gave D and trimming. The sample table holds under 200,000 clones, of which approximately 86% were seen once. The biggest ten clones account for 0.99% of the sample.

The sample taken for sequencing was peripheral blood. This clonotype was obtained from a man between 18 and 29 years old with acute or convalescent COVID-19.

CDR3 protein: CASSTDPGSPIRLFF. The nucleotide sequence is given as TGTGCCAGCAGCACCGATCCCGGGTCCCCTATTAGACTGTTTTTT. This chain joins TRBV7-8 to TRBJ1-4; no confident D gene assignment can be made. The germline V gene yields SGHVS for CDR1 and FQNEAQ for CDR2. V is cut by 5 bases and J by 13 bases, and the space between the germline ends is 23 bases. The CDR3, from cysteine to phenylalanine, totals 15 residues. The sequence is cut down to CDR3 DNA, 45 bases in frame from base 1. This CDR3, with the reference TRBV7-8 and TRBJ1-4 proteins standing in past its ends, gives the full variable domain GAGVSQSPRYKVAKRGQDVALRCDPISGHVSLFWYQQALGQGPEFLTYFQNEAQLDKSGLPSDRFFAERPEGSVSTLKIQRTQQEDSAVYLCASSTDPGSPIRLFFGSGTQLSVL.